This T cell receptor (beta chain) was sequenced during a study of T-cell memory formation after mild COVID-19. Study outcomes and limitations: While clones contracting from day 15 to 85 were balanced between CD4 and CD8, later expanders leaned CD4+. Contracting CD8+ clones were enriched in EMRA, CD4+ mainly in CM and EM. The SARS-CoV-2 specificity of second-wave clones reaching peak at day 37 remained unverified.

Germline V gene lookup returns CDR1 LGHNA and CDR2 YSLEER. V was clipped by 1 base and J by 4 bases, with 7 bases between them. This CDR3 contains 14 residues. The authors produced TCR alpha and TCR beta cDNA libraries with sample barcodes and UMIs by 5'RACE using constant-segment primers. TCRdb recomputed calls from the 5' RACE reads with MiXCR, one row per CDR3 protein. The sample records about 320,000 distinct CDR3 sequences, about 13% being singletons. This clonotype has only a few counts. No antigen is known for it. The sequence came from a man between 18 and 35 years old who had mild COVID-19 (a few samples of this study predate the infection). Cell type and time point are not known. The specimen sequenced was PBMCs or a T cell subset sorted from them (not recorded which). The chain couples TRBV4-3 to TRBJ2-2, with D possibly TRBD1 on 5 matching bases. CDR3 residues: CASSQGGSTGELFF. The CDR3, as DNA: TGCGCCAGCAGCCAAGGGGGCAGCACCGGGGAGCTGTTTTTT.